A selection of T cell receptor beta chains follows, all from one sample in a study of blood T cell repertoires in COVID-19. TCRdb's table, derived via immunoSEQ multiplex PCR, lists solely in-frame clones and lacks some. The sample consists of over 250,000 clones, under 90% of them appearing once. Specimen: peripheral blood. These receptor sequences come from a man aged 50-59 years with acute or convalescent COVID-19. CDR3s include the opening cysteine and the closing phenylalanine or tryptophan. Fields, in order: D gene, J gene, clone size, V gene, CDR3 protein, CDR3 DNA. A D gene is named only where the DNA matches it firmly. Size is stated for part of the rows, as once, few or many counts, or as a class when the clone is expanded.

>.|TRBJ1-2|once|TRBV6-1
CASSESSEGGYTF
TGTGCCAGCAGTGAGTCGTCAGAGGGTGGCTACACCTTC
>TRBD1|TRBJ2-2|.|TRBV19
CASSIGGPGQGLGGTGELFF
TGTGCCAGTAGTATAGGCGGCCCGGGACAGGGGCTTGGTGGCACCGGGGAGCTGTTTTTT
>.|TRBJ2-1|.|TRBV27
CASSSTIYNEQFF
TGTGCCAGCAGTTCCACAATTTACAATGAGCAGTTCTTC
>.|TRBJ2-5|.|TRBV16
CASSQYSETQYF
TGTGCCAGCAGCCAATACAGCGAGACCCAGTACTTC
>TRBD1|TRBJ2-3|.|TRBV7-3
CASSLVGTGLTDTQYF
TGTGCCAGCAGCCTCGTAGGGACAGGACTCACAGATACGCAGTATTTT
>.|TRBJ1-5|once|TRBV12-3/TRBV12-4
CASNWGVGQPQHF
TGTGCCAGCAATTGGGGGGTAGGGCAGCCCCAGCATTTT
>.|TRBJ2-2|.|TRBV14
CASSRDRYTGELFF
TGTGCCAGCAGCCGAGACAGGTACACCGGGGAGCTGTTTTTT
>.|TRBJ2-2|.|TRBV18
CASSPDRNTGELFF
TGTGCCAGCTCGCCCGACAGGAACACCGGGGAGCTGTTTTTT
>TRBD1|TRBJ2-5|.|TRBV12-5
CASGLGFEGARETQYF
TGTGCTAGTGGTTTGGGGTTTGAGGGGGCGCGGGAGACCCAGTACTTC
>.|TRBJ2-2|.|TRBV18
CASSLDRPNTGELFF
TGTGCCAGCTCACTAGACAGGCCGAACACCGGGGAGCTGTTTTTT
>.|TRBJ1-1|once|TRBV9
CASSAGQGLNTEAFF
TGTGCCAGCAGCGCGGGTCAGGGGCTGAACACTGAAGCTTTCTTT
>.|TRBJ1-4|.|TRBV20-1
CSASDSATNEKLFF
TGCAGTGCTAGTGACAGTGCAACTAATGAAAAACTGTTTTTT
>.|TRBJ2-7|.|TRBV9
CASSVAGGATYEQYF
TGTGCCAGCAGCGTAGCCGGCGGGGCTACCTACGAGCAGTACTTC
>TRBD2|TRBJ2-5|.|TRBV23-1
CASSQSGGGAQETQYF
TGCGCCAGCAGTCAATCCGGCGGGGGGGCCCAAGAGACCCAGTACTTC
>TRBD1|TRBJ1-3|.|TRBV5-8
CASSWRGTGDPTHSGNTIYF
TGTGCCAGCAGCTGGCGCGGGACAGGGGACCCCACTCACTCTGGAAACACCATATATTTT
>.|TRBJ2-1|.|TRBV11-2
CASRPDYNEQFF
TGTGCCAGCAGACCAGATTACAATGAGCAGTTCTTC
>.|TRBJ1-1|.|TRBV12-3/TRBV12-4
CASSGGRNTEAFF
TGTGCCAGCAGTGGGGGGAGGAACACTGAAGCTTTCTTT
>TRBD2|TRBJ2-2|.|TRBV10-3
CAISRRGGDGTGELFF
TGTGCCATCAGCCGTCGCGGGGGGGACGGCACCGGGGAGCTGTTTTTT
>.|TRBJ1-5|.|TRBV15
CATSRVTEFSQPQHF
TGTGCCACCAGCAGAGTTACAGAGTTTTCTCAGCCCCAGCATTTT
>.|TRBJ2-5|few|TRBV5-1
CASSRWQGGETQYF
TGCGCCAGCAGCAGGTGGCAGGGTGGAGAGACCCAGTACTTC
>TRBD2|TRBJ2-5|.|TRBV4-2
CASSQGLAGAQETQYF
TGTGCCAGCAGCCAGGGACTAGCGGGGGCCCAAGAGACCCAGTACTTC
>TRBD1|TRBJ1-1|.|TRBV5-5
CASSEGQLYTEAFF
TGTGCCAGCAGCGAGGGACAGCTGTACACTGAAGCTTTCTTT
>.|TRBJ1-1|.|TRBV7-3
CASSLLSSNTEAFF
TGTGCCAGCAGCTTACTCAGTTCTAACACTGAAGCTTTCTTT